The entry below gives a single TCR beta chain sequence along with its context. The V gene end was trimmed by 0 bases and the J gene end by 9 bases; junction bases not matched to a gene: 6. The germline V gene has CDR1 LGHDT and CDR2 YNNKEL (reference sequence). The CDR3 covers 16 residues. These data are taken from a study of T cells in Graves' hyperthyroidism and ophthalmopathy. Amplified TCR beta CDR3 regions came from RNA transcripts. The HTBI set primed first-round TCR CDR3 RT-PCR. TCRdb reprocessed the multiplex PCR reads via MiXCR and lists one record per CDR3 protein. The profile shows a few hundred thousand distinct CDR3 sequences, about a sixth of them singletons.

This TCR came from a young woman with Graves' hyperthyroidism. The V call is TRBV3-1, the J call TRBJ2-1, with 12 nucleotides matching TRBD2. The sample comprised blood. CDR3 region: CASSQEYSTSGGEQFF. CDR3 in DNA: TGTGCCAGCAGCCAAGAATATTCGACTAGCGGGGGTGAGCAGTTCTTC.